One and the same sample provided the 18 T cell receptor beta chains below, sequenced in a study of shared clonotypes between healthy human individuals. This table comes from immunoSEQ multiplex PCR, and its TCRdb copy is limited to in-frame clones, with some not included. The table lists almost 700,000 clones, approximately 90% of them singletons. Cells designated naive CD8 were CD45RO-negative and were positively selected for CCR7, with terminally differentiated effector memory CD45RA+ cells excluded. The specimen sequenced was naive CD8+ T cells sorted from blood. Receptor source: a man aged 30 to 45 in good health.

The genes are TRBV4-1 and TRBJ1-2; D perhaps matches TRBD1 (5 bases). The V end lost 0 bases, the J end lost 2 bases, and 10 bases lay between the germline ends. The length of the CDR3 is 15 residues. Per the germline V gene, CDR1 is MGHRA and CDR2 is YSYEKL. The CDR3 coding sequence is TGCGCCAGCAGCCAAGAGTCGAGGGGAAACTATGGCTACACCTTC. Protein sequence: CASSQESRGNYGYTF.

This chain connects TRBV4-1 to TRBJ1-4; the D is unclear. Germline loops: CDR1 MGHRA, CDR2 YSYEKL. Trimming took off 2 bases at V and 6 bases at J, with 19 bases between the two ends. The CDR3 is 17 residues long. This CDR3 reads CASSQLLSAAADEKLFF. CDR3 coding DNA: TGCGCCAGCAGCCAACTCCTCTCGGCGGCTGCAGATGAAAAACTGTTTTTT.

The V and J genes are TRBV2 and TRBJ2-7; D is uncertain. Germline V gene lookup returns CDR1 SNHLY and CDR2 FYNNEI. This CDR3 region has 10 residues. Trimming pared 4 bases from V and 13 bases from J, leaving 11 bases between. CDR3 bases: TGTGCCAGCAGTGCCGCCGGCGCCTACTTC. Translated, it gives CASSAAGAYF. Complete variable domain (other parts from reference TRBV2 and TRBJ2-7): EPEVTQTPSHQVTQMGQEVILRCVPISNHLYFYWYRQILGQKVEFLVSFYNNEISEKSEIFDDQFSVERPDGSNFTLKIRSTKLEDSAMYFCASSAAGAYFGPGTRLTVT.

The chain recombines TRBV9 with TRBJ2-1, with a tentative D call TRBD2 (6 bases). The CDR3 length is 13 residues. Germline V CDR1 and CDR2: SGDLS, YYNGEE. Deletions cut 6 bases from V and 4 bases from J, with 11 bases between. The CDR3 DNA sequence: TGTGCCAGCACCACGGGAGATTACAATGAGCAGTTCTTC. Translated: CASTTGDYNEQFF.

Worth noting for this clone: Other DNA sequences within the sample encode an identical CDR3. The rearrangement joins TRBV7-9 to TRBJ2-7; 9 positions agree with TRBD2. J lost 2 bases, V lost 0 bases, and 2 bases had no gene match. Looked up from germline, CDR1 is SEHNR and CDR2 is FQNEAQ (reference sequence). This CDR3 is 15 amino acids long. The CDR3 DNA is TGTGCCAGCAGCTTAGCTAGCGGGAGACCCTACGAGCAGTACTTC. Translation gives CASSLASGRPYEQYF. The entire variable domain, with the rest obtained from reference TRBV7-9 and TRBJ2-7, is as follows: DTGVSQNPRHKITKRGQNVTFRCDPISEHNRLYWYRQTLGQGPEFLTYFQNEAQLEKSRLLSDRFSAERPKGSFSTLEIQRTEQGDSAMYLCASSLASGRPYEQYFGPGTRLTVT.

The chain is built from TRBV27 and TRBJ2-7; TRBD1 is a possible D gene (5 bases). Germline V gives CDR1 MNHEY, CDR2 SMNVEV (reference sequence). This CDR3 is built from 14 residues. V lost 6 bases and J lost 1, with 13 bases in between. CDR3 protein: CASSLTVHSYEQYF. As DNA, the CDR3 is TGTGCCAGCAGCTTGACAGTGCATTCCTACGAGCAGTACTTC.

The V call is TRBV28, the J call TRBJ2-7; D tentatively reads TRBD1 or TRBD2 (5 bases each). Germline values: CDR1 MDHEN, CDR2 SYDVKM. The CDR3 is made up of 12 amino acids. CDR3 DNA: TGTGGTTCATGGGGGAAAACCTACGAGCAGTACTTC. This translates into CGSWGKTYEQYF.

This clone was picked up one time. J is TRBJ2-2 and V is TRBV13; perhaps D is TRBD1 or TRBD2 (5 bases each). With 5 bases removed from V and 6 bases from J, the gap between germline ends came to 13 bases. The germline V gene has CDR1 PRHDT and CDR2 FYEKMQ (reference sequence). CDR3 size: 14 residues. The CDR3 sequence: CASSLYLGAGELFF. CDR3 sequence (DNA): TGTGCCAGCAGCCTATATTTGGGGGCCGGGGAGCTGTTTTTT.

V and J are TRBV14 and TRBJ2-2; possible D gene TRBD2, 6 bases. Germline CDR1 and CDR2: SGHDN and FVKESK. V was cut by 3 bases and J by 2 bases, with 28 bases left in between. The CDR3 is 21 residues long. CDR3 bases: TGTGCCAGCAGCCATATGCGCCTGGGCAGGGAGGAACCTGATAACACCGGGGAGCTGTTTTTT. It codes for CASSHMRLGREEPDNTGELFF.

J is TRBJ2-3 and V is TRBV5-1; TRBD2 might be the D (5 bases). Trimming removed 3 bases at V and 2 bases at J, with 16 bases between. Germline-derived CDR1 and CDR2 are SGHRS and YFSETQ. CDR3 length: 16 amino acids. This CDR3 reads CASSSPPGEITDTQYF. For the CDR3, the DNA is TGCGCCAGCAGCTCGCCCCCCGGGGAGATCACAGATACGCAGTATTTT.

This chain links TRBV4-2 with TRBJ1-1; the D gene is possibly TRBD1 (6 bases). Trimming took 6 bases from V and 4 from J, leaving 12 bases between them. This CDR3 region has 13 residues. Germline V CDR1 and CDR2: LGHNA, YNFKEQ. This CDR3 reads CASRPTGSTEAFF. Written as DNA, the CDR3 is TGTGCCAGCAGGCCCACAGGGTCCACTGAAGCTTTCTTT.

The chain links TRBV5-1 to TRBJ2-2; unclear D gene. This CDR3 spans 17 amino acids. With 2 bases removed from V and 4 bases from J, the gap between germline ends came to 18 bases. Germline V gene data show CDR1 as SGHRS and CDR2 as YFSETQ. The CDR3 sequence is CASSFSLAGTLTGELFF. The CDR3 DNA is TGCGCCAGCAGCTTTTCGTTAGCCGGAACCCTCACCGGGGAGCTGTTTTTT. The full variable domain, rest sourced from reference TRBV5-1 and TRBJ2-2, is KAGVTQTPRYLIKTRGQQVTLSCSPISGHRSVSWYQQTPGQGLQFLFEYFSETQRNKGNFPGRFSGRQFSNSRSEMNVSTLELGDSALYLCASSFSLAGTLTGELFFGEGSRLTVL.

The CDR3 nucleotides are TGTGCCAGCAGTGAGGAACTAGCCTTCTACGAGCAGTACTTC. This gives the protein CASSEELAFYEQYF. V is TRBV6-1 and J is TRBJ2-7, with D possibly being TRBD2 (6 bases). V was clipped by 3 bases and J by 3 bases, with 12 bases between them. Germline CDR1 reads MNHNS; CDR2 reads SASEGT. This CDR3 has 14 amino acids.

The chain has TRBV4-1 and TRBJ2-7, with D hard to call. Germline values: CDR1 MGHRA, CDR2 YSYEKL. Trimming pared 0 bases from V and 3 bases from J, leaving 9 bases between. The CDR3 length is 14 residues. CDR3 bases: TGCGCCAGCAGCCAAGAGACCTTAAGCTACGAGCAGTACTTC. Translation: CASSQETLSYEQYF.

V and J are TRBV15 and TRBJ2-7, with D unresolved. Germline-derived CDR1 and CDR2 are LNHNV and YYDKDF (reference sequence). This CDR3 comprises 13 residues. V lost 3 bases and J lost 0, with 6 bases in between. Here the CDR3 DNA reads TGTGCCACCAGCAGCGACCGCTCCTACGAGCAGTACTTC. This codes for CATSSDRSYEQYF.

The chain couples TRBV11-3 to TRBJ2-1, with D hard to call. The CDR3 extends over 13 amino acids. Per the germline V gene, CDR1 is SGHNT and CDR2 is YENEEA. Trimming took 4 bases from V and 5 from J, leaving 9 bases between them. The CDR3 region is CASSSSMDNEQFF. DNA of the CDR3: TGTGCCAGCAGCTCTAGTATGGACAATGAGCAGTTCTTC.

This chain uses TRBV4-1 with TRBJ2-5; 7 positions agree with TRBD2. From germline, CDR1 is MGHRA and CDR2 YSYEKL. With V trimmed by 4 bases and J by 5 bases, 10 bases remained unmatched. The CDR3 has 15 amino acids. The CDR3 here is CASSPEGGALETQYF. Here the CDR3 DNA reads TGCGCCAGCAGCCCCGAGGGAGGGGCCCTGGAGACCCAGTACTTC.

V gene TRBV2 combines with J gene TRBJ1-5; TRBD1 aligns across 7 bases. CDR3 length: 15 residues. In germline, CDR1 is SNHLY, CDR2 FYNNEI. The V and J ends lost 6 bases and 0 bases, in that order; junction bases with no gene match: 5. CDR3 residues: CASRGTEFSNQPQHF. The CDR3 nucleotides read TGTGCCAGCAGGGGGACAGAATTTAGCAATCAGCCCCAGCATTTT.